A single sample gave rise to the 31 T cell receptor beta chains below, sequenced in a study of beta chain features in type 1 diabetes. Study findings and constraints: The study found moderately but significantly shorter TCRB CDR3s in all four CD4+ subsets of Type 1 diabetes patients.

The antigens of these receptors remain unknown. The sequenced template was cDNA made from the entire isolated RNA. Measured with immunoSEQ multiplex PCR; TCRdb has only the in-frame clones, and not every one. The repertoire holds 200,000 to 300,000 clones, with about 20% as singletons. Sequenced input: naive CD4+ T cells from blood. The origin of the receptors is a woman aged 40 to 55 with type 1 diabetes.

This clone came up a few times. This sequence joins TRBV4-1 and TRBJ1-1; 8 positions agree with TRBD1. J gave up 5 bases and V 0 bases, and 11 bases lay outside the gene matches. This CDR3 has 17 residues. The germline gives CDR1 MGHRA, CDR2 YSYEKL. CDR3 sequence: CASSQDKSSDRGTEAFF. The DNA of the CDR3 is TGCGCCAGCAGCCAAGATAAGTCAAGCGACAGGGGAACTGAAGCTTTCTTT.

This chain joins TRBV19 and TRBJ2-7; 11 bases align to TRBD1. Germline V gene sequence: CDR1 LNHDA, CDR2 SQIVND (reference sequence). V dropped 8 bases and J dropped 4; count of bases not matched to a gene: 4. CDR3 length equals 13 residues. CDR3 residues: CASSGTGGYEQYF. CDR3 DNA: TGTGCCAGTTCCGGGACAGGGGGGTACGAGCAGTACTTC.

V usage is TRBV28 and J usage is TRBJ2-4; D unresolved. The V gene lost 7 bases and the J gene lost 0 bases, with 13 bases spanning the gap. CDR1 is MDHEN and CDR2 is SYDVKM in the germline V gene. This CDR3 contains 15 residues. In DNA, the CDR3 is TGTGCCAGCAACGATAGACAACTAGCCAAAAACATTCAGTACTTC. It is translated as CASNDRQLAKNIQYF.

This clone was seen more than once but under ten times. The CDR3 here is CASSPREKKEKLFF. Written as DNA, the CDR3 is TGTGCCAGCAGCCCGAGAGAGAAGAAGGAAAAACTGTTTTTT. The chain is built from TRBV9 and TRBJ1-4; D is ambiguous. V lost 4 bases and J 8 bases, leaving 15 bases between the germline ends. Germline CDR1 and CDR2: SGDLS and YYNGEE. The CDR3 totals 14 residues.

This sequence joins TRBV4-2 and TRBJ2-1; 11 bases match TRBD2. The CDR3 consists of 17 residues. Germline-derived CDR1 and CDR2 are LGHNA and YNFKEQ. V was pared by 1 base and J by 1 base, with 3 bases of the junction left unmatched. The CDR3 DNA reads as TGTGCCAGCAGCCAAGCGACTAGCGGGAATTCCTACAATGAGCAGTTCTTC. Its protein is CASSQATSGNSYNEQFF.

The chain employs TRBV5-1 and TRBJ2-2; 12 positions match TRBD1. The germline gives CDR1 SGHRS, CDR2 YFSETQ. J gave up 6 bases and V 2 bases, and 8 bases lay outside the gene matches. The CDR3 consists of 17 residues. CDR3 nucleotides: TGCGCCAGCAGCTTCTCTCCGGGACAGGGGGCAGCCGGGGAGCTGTTTTTT. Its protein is CASSFSPGQGAAGELFF.

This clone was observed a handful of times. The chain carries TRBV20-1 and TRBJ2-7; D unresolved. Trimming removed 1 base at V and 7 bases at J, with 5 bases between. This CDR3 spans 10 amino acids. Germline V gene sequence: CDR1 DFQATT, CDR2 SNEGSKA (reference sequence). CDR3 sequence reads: CSARAPEQYF. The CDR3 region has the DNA TGCAGTGCTAGAGCCCCGGAGCAGTACTTC.

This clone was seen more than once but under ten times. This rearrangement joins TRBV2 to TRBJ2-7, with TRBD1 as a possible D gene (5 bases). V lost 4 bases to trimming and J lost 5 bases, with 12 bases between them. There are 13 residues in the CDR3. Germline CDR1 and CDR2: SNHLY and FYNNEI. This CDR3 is CASSGGRSHEQYF. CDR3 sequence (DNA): TGTGCCAGCAGTGGGGGCAGGAGCCACGAGCAGTACTTC.

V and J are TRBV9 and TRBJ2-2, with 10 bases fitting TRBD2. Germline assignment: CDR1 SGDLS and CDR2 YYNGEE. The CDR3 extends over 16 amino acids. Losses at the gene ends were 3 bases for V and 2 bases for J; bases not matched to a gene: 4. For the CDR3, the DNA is TGTGCCAGCAGCGACGGACTAGCGGAAAACACCGGGGAGCTGTTTTTT. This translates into CASSDGLAENTGELFF.

Here the CDR3 reads CASSSTGQEYQPQHF. The CDR3 DNA sequence: TGCGCCAGCAGCTCGACAGGACAGGAGTATCAGCCCCAGCATTTT. The chain couples TRBV5-1 to TRBJ1-5; 7 bases match TRBD1. J was trimmed by 5 bases and V by 3 bases; bases with no gene match: 8. The CDR3 length is 15 residues. CDR1 SGHRS and CDR2 YFSETQ come from the germline V gene.

The CDR3 loop is CASSRDRGALHF. The DNA of the CDR3 is TGTGCCAGCAGCAGGGACAGGGGGGCCCTCCACTTT. This sequence joins TRBV9 and TRBJ1-6; the match to TRBD1 covers 11 bases. V was clipped by 4 bases and J by 14 bases; unmatched bases: 2. The CDR3 contains 12 residues. From germline, CDR1 is SGDLS and CDR2 YYNGEE. Full variable domain (missing parts from reference TRBV9 and TRBJ1-6): DSGVTQTPKHLITATGQRVTLRCSPRSGDLSVYWYQQSLDQGLQFLIQYYNGEERAKGNILERFSAQQFPDLHSELNLSSLELGDSALYFCASSRDRGALHFGNGTRLTVT.

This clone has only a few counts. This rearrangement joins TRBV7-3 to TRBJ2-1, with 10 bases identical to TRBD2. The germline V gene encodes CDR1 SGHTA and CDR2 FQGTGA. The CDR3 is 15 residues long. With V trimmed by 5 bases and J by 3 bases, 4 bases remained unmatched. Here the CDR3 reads CASSPSGGYYNEQFF. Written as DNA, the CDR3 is TGTGCCAGCAGCCCTAGCGGGGGATACTACAATGAGCAGTTCTTC.

DNA of the CDR3: TGTGCCAGCAGCTCCAGCGGGATTGGGAACATTCAGTACTTC. Its protein product is CASSSSGIGNIQYF. The chain employs TRBV6-5 and TRBJ2-4, with 7 nucleotides matching TRBD2. The ends lost 6 bases at V and 7 bases at J; junction bases unmatched: 9. This CDR3 spans 14 amino acids. Germline CDR1 reads MNHEY; CDR2 reads SVGAGI.

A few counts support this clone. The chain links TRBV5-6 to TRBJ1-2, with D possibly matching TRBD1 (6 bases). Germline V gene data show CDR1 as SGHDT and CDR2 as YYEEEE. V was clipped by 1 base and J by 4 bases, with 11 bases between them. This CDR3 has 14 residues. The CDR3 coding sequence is TGTGCCAGCAGCTTGCCAGGGGAGACCTATGGCTACACCTTC. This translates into CASSLPGETYGYTF.

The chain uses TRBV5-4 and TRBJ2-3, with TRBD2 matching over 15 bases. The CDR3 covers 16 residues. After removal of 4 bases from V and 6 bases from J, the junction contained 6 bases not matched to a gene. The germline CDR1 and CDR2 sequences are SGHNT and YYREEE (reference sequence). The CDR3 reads CASSPGLAGGEDTQYF. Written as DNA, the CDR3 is TGTGCCAGCAGCCCCGGACTAGCGGGAGGGGAGGATACGCAGTATTTT. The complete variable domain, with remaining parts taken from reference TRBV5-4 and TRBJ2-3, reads ETGVTQSPTHLIKTRGQQVTLRCSSQSGHNTVSWYQQALGQGPQFIFQYYREEENGRGNFPPRFSGLQFPNYSSELNVNALELDDSALYLCASSPGLAGGEDTQYFGPGTRLTVL.

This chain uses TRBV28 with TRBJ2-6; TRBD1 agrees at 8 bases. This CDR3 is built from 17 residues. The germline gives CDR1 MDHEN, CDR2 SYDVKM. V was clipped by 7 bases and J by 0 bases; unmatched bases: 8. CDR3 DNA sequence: TGTGCCAGCACGACAGGGGCGATTAGCTCTGGGGCCAACGTCCTGACTTTC. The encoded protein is CASTTGAISSGANVLTF.

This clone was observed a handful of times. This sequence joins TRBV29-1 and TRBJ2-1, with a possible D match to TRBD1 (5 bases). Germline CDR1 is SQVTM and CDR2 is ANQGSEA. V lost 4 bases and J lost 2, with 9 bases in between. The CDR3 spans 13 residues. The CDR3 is CSVVATAYNEQFF. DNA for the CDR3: TGCAGCGTTGTTGCGACAGCCTACAATGAGCAGTTCTTC.

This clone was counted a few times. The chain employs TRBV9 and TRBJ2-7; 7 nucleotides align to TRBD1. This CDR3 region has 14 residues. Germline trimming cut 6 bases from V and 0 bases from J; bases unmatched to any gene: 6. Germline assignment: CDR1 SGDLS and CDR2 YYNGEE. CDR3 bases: TGTGCCAGCACCCCACGGGACAGCTCCTACGAGCAGTACTTC. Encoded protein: CASTPRDSSYEQYF.

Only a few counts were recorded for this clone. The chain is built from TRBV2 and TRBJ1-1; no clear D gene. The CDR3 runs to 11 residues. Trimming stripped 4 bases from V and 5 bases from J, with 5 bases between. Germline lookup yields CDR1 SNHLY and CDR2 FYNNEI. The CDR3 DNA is TGTGCCAGCAGTGTACGGACTGAAGCTTTCTTT. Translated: CASSVRTEAFF.

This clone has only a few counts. DNA of the CDR3: TGTGCCAGCTCCCCGGGGGGAGAAGGCCAGCCCCAGCATTTT. Its translation is CASSPGGEGQPQHF. The chain has TRBV18 and TRBJ1-5; D might be TRBD1 (5 bases). This CDR3 is 14 amino acids long. The V and J ends lost 6 bases and 7 bases respectively, with 16 bases between them. The germline CDR1 and CDR2 sequences are KGHSH and LQKENI.

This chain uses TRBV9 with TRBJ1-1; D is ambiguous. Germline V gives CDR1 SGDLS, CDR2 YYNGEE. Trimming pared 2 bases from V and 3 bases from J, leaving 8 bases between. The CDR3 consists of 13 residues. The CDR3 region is CASSVSLDTEAFF. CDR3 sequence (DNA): TGTGCCAGCAGCGTCTCTCTTGACACTGAAGCTTTCTTT.

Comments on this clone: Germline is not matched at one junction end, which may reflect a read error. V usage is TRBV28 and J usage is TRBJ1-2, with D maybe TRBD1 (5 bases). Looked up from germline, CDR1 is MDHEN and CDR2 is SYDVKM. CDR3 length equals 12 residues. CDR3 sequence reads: CQVGGSDYGYTF. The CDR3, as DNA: TGCCAGGTGGGGGGTAGCGACTATGGCTACACCTTC.

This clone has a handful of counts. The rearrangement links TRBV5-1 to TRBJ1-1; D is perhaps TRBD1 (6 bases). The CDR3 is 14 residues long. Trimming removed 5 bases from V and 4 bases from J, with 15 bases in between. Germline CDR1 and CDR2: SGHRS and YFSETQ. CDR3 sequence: CASSPIQGGTEAFF. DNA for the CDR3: TGCGCCAGCAGTCCGATACAAGGGGGCACTGAAGCTTTCTTT.

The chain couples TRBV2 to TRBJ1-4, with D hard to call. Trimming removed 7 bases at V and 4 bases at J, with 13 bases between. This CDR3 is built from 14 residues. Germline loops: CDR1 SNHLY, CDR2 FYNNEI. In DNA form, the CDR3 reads TGTGCCAGCACGGTTCGAGAAAGTAATGAAAAACTGTTTTTT. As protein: CASTVRESNEKLFF.

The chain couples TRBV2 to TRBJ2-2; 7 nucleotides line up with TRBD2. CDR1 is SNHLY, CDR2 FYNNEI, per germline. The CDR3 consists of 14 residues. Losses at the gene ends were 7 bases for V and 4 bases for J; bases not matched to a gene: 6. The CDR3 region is CASIPGEGTGELFF. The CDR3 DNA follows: TGTGCCAGCATCCCCGGGGAGGGCACCGGGGAGCTGTTTTTT.

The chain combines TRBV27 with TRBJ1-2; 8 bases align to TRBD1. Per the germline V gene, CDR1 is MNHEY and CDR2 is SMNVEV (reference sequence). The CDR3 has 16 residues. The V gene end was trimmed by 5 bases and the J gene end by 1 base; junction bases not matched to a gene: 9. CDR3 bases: TGTGCCAGCAGTCCAGGGACAGGCTTTATTAACTATGGCTACACCTTC. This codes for CASSPGTGFINYGYTF.

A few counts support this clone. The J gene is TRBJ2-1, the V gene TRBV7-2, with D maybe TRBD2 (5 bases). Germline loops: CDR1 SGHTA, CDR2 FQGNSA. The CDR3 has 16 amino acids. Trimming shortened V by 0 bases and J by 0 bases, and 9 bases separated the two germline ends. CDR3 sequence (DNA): TGTGCCAGCAGCTTAGCGACGGGGAGCTCCTACAATGAGCAGTTCTTC. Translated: CASSLATGSSYNEQFF.

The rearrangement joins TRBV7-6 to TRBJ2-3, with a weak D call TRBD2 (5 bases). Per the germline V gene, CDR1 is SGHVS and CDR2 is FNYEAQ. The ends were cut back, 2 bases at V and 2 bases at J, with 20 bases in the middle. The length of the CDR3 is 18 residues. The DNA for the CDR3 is TGTGCCAGCAGCTTACGGGCTAGCCCTTTCCCAGACACAGATACGCAGTATTTT. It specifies CASSLRASPFPDTDTQYF.

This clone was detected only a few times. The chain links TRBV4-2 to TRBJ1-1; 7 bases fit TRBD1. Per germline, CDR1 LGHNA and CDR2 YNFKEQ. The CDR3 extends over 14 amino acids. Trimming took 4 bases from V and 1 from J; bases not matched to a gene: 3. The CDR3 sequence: CASSPNRGNTEAFF. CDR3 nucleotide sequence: TGTGCCAGCAGCCCTAACAGGGGGAACACTGAAGCTTTCTTT.

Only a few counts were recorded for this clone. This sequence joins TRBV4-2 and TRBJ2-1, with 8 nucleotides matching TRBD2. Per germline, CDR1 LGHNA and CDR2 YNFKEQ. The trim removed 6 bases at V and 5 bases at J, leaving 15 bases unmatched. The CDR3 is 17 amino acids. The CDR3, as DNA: TGTGCCAGCAGTCTTGGCTTGGCGGGAGGAGTAGACAATGAGCAGTTCTTC. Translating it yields CASSLGLAGGVDNEQFF.

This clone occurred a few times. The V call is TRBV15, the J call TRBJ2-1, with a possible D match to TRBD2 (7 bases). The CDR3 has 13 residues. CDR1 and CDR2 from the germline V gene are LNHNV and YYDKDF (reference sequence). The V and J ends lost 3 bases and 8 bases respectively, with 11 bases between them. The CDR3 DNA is TGTGCCACCAGCAGGAAGGGGGGGGATGAGCAGTTCTTC. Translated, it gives CATSRKGGDEQFF.